The 22 T cell receptor beta chains below come from one sample, sequenced in a study of shared clonotypes between healthy human individuals. Sequencing was performed with immunoSEQ multiplex PCR; in TCRdb, only in-frame clones are kept and a portion is missing. Of over a million clones listed, approximately 80% are singletons. Sequenced: memory CD4+ T cells from PBMCs. Subset described: CD45RA-negative fraction. The receptors come from a man aged 18 to 35 in good health. Some clones in this sample may be carry-over from other donors' samples.

The chain combines TRBV7-2 with TRBJ1-2, with 9 bases matching TRBD1. Germline loops: CDR1 SGHTA, CDR2 FQGNSA. The CDR3 is 16 residues long. The junction had 7 bases not matched to a gene; V was cut back by 2 bases and J by 3 bases. This CDR3 reads CASSLTGQGRDYGYTF. The CDR3 DNA reads as TGTGCCAGCAGCTTAACGGGACAGGGACGCGACTATGGCTACACCTTC.

This clone was found once. Other DNA sequences in the same sample also yield this CDR3. The genes are TRBV15 and TRBJ1-3; D gene ambiguous. V shed 0 bases and J shed 0 bases, with 6 bases lying between them. The CDR3 totals 15 residues. Germline V CDR1 and CDR2: LNHNV, YYDKDF (reference sequence). CDR3 protein: CATSRDRGSGNTIYF. For the CDR3, the DNA is TGTGCCACCAGCAGAGATCGGGGCTCTGGAAACACCATATATTTT.

V is TRBV28 and J is TRBJ2-5, with 7 nucleotides matching TRBD2. Losses at the gene ends were 3 bases for V and 5 bases for J; bases not matched to a gene: 9. From germline, CDR1 is MDHEN and CDR2 SYDVKM. CDR3 length equals 15 residues. DNA of the CDR3: TGTGCCAGCAGTTTGCTGAGTCCCGGGAGGGAGACCCAGTACTTC. Translating gives CASSLLSPGRETQYF.

The chain links TRBV28 to TRBJ2-7; D call uncertain. V was trimmed by 6 bases and J by 1 base, leaving 13 bases between them. Germline CDR1 is MDHEN and CDR2 is SYDVKM. The CDR3 is made up of 14 amino acids. CDR3 region: CASSPQPRSYEQYF. The CDR3 nucleotides read TGTGCCAGCAGCCCCCAGCCTCGTTCCTACGAGCAGTACTTC. The variable domain in full, with the rest retrieved from reference TRBV28 and TRBJ2-7, is DVKVTQSSRYLVKRTGEKVFLECVQDMDHENMFWYRQDPGLGLRLIYFSYDVKMKEKGDIPEGYSVSREKKERFSLILESASTNQTSMYLCASSPQPRSYEQYFGPGTRLTVT.

J is TRBJ1-4 and V is TRBV4-3; no clear D gene. The V gene lost 0 bases and the J gene lost 6 bases, with 14 bases spanning the gap. The CDR3 runs to 16 residues. In germline, CDR1 is LGHNA, CDR2 YSLEER. CDR3 protein: CASSQDTPQTDEKLFF. For the CDR3, the DNA is TGCGCCAGCAGCCAAGATACCCCGCAGACCGATGAAAAACTGTTTTTT.

This chain links TRBV11-2 with TRBJ2-3; tentatively, D is TRBD1 (6 bases). CDR1 is SGHAT and CDR2 is FQNNGV in the germline V gene. This CDR3 contains 14 residues. V shed 4 bases and J shed 2 bases, with 10 bases lying between them. The CDR3 coding sequence is TGTGCCAGCAGCTCGGGACATTCCACAGATACGCAGTATTTT. Amino acid sequence: CASSSGHSTDTQYF.

The V gene is TRBV6-6, the J gene TRBJ2-1; D is unclear. CDR1 MNHNY and CDR2 SVGAGI come from the germline V gene (reference sequence). V was shortened by 6 bases and J by 6 bases, with 18 bases between the two germline ends. The CDR3 is 15 residues long. CDR3 in DNA: TGTGCCAGCAGCCCCTCAAGGCGGAAGGGCAATGAGCAGTTCTTC. This gives the protein CASSPSRRKGNEQFF.

Note on this clone: The same CDR3 arises from other DNA sequences in this sample as well. V gene TRBV7-3 combines with J gene TRBJ2-5; D remains ambiguous. Germline assignment: CDR1 SGHTA and CDR2 FQGTGA. The CDR3 loop spans 13 amino acids. V lost 5 bases to trimming and J lost 1 base, with 8 bases between them. CDR3 sequence reads: CASSRTVQETQYF. The CDR3 DNA follows: TGTGCCAGCAGCAGGACGGTCCAAGAGACCCAGTACTTC.

V is TRBV5-4 and J is TRBJ1-2, with TRBD1 identical over 8 bases. Germline lookup yields CDR1 SGHNT and CDR2 YYREEE (reference sequence). This CDR3 region has 13 residues. V trimming: 5 bases; J trimming: 4 bases; junction bases outside the gene matches: 4. The CDR3 DNA follows: TGTGCCAGCAGAGGGACAGGAACCTATGGCTACACCTTC. Its protein product is CASRGTGTYGYTF.

This rearrangement joins TRBV29-1 to TRBJ2-2; 7 bases map to TRBD1. The germline CDR1 and CDR2 sequences are SQVTM and ANQGSEA. CDR3 size: 13 residues. With V trimmed by 5 bases and J by 7 bases, 7 bases remained unmatched. The CDR3 bases are TGCAGCGTTTTGGGACAGCTAGGCGGGGAGCTGTTTTTT. Its translation: CSVLGQLGGELFF.

V gene TRBV7-2 combines with J gene TRBJ2-1; D call uncertain. Trimming removed 1 base from V and 0 bases from J, with 7 bases in between. The CDR3 extends over 15 amino acids. Germline V gene sequence: CDR1 SGHTA, CDR2 FQGNSA. CDR3 in DNA: TGTGCCAGCAGCTTAGGGCCTAGCTCCTACAATGAGCAGTTCTTC. This gives the protein CASSLGPSSYNEQFF.

The chain carries TRBV18 and TRBJ2-2; possibly TRBD1 for D (6 bases). Germline CDR1 reads KGHSH; CDR2 reads LQKENI. The CDR3 totals 14 residues. Trimming pared 4 bases from V and 1 base from J, leaving 7 bases between. The CDR3 nucleotides read TGTGCCAGCTCACAACAGGGGAACACCGGGGAGCTGTTTTTT. Protein sequence: CASSQQGNTGELFF. Looking up the rest from reference TRBV18 and TRBJ2-2 gives the full variable domain: NAGVMQNPRHLVRRRGQEARLRCSPMKGHSHVYWYRQLPEEGLKFMVYLQKENIIDESGMPKERFSAEFPKEGPSILRIQQVVRGDSAAYFCASSQQGNTGELFFGEGSRLTVL.

V gene TRBV29-1 combines with J gene TRBJ1-1; TRBD1 matches 7 bases. V shed 7 bases, J shed 1 base, and the junction held 6 bases outside the gene matches. The germline CDR1 and CDR2 sequences are SQVTM and ANQGSEA. The CDR3 is 13 residues long. The CDR3 here is CSGTRQGNTEAFF. CDR3 coding DNA: TGCAGCGGTACCAGACAGGGGAACACTGAAGCTTTCTTT.

This rearrangement joins TRBV7-7 to TRBJ2-1; 7 bases align to TRBD2. This CDR3 region has 15 residues. Unmatched junction bases numbered 11, after V lost 4 bases and J lost 8 bases. Germline CDR1 reads SSHAT; CDR2 reads FNYEAQ (reference sequence). In DNA form, the CDR3 reads TGTGCCAGCAGCTCGCAAGGACTAGGGATGGATGAGCAGTTCTTC. Translating it yields CASSSQGLGMDEQFF.

The V and J genes are TRBV5-1 and TRBJ1-2; TRBD1 is a possible D gene (5 bases). The CDR3 is made up of 13 amino acids. V was pared by 7 bases and J by 4 bases, with 14 bases between. Germline V gene data show CDR1 as SGHRS and CDR2 as YFSETQ. Here the CDR3 DNA reads TGCGCCAGCGGTTCGGGGGGTAGCTATGGCTACACCTTC. Amino acid sequence: CASGSGGSYGYTF.

In its sample, this clone was seen once. The V and J genes are TRBV15 and TRBJ1-5, with a weak D call TRBD1 (6 bases). The length of the CDR3 is 16 residues. CDR1 is LNHNV, CDR2 YYDKDF, per germline (reference sequence). The V end was cut by 5 bases, the J end by 2 bases, with 16 bases between. For the CDR3, the DNA is TGTGCCACCAGCGAGATGAGCAGGGGAGGCAATCAGCCCCAGCATTTT. Translated: CATSEMSRGGNQPQHF.

As concerns this clone: The identical CDR3 is also encoded by other nucleotide sequences in the sample. The chain is built from TRBV28 and TRBJ2-1, with a possible D match to TRBD2 (5 bases). The CDR3 has 12 amino acids. Trimming shortened V by 6 bases and J by 9 bases, and 12 bases separated the two germline ends. Germline CDR1 reads MDHEN; CDR2 reads SYDVKM. The CDR3 DNA reads as TGTGCCAGCAGCTTCGGTGGGAGTGAGCAGTTCTTC. It translates to CASSFGGSEQFF.

Points on this clone: In the same sample, other DNA sequences code for this CDR3. The rearrangement joins TRBV28 to TRBJ2-5, with D unresolved. The CDR3 is 12 amino acids. V dropped 3 bases and J dropped 1 base, with 3 bases sitting between them. The germline gives CDR1 MDHEN, CDR2 SYDVKM. The CDR3 bases are TGTGCCAGCAGTTTGTCCCAAGAGACCCAGTACTTC. Its protein is CASSLSQETQYF.

The rearrangement joins TRBV5-6 to TRBJ1-3, with D possibly being TRBD1 (5 bases). The CDR3 totals 14 residues. Germline loops: CDR1 SGHDT, CDR2 YYEEEE. The V gene lost 5 bases and the J gene lost 3 bases, with 12 bases spanning the gap. The CDR3 here is CASRTWGRGNTIYF. In nucleotides, the CDR3 is TGTGCCAGCAGAACGTGGGGACGTGGAAACACCATATATTTT.

This chain connects TRBV11-2 to TRBJ1-2, with 8 bases fitting TRBD1. The CDR3 spans 14 residues. Trimming at V came to 5 bases and at J to 7 bases, leaving 9 bases not matched to a gene. The germline gives CDR1 SGHAT, CDR2 FQNNGV. The CDR3 reads CASSPRQGRSGYTF. The CDR3 bases are TGTGCCAGCAGCCCGAGACAGGGGCGCAGTGGCTACACCTTC.

The chain joins TRBV7-3 to TRBJ1-5, with no clear D. Germline V gives CDR1 SGHTA, CDR2 FQGTGA. Trimming removed 5 bases from V and 8 bases from J, with 13 bases in between. The CDR3 loop spans 13 amino acids. DNA of the CDR3: TGTGCCAGCAGCGTCGGGAGCCAGGAGCCCCAGCATTTT. Translation gives CASSVGSQEPQHF.

This chain joins TRBV7-2 and TRBJ1-1; 7 bases align to TRBD1. V trimming: 5 bases; J trimming: 1 base; junction bases outside the gene matches: 4. The CDR3 length is 14 residues. From germline, CDR1 is SGHTA and CDR2 FQGNSA. This chain's CDR3 is CASSQGGTNTEAFF. For the CDR3, the DNA is TGTGCCAGCAGCCAGGGGGGAACGAACACTGAAGCTTTCTTT.